This is a list of T cell receptor beta chains from one sample in a study. MiXCR was run by TCRdb on the 5' RACE reads, yielding one entry per CDR3 protein. There are 52,000 or so distinct CDR3 sequences in the sample; 20% to 25% occur only once, and roughly 3.2% lies in the top ten. Input material: tumor-infiltrating Tregs sorted from the breast tumor. The origin of the receptors is a female donor with breast cancer. The CDR3 runs from the conserved cysteine through the conserved F or W. The order of the fields is J gene, clone size, D gene, V gene, CDR3 DNA, CDR3 protein. The D gene is left open where the match is weak. Not all rows give a size; the values are once, few, many and, for expanded clones, a class.

>TRBJ1-1|-|TRBD1|TRBV3-1
TGTGCCAGCAGCCGCGGGACAGGGAATACTGAAGCTTGCTTT
CASSRGTGNTEACF
>TRBJ2-1|few|-|TRBV11-3
TGTGCCAGCAGCTTAGATTCGTACAATGAGCAGTTCTTC
CASSLDSYNEQFF
>TRBJ1-6|few|-|TRBV19
TGTGCCAGTGGACAGACCTATAATTCACCCCTCCACTTT
CASGQTYNSPLHF
>TRBJ2-2|-|-|TRBV12-3/TRBV12-4
TGTGCCAGCAGTTTTGGCAGCAAGAACACCGGGGAGCTGTTTTTT
CASSFGSKNTGELFF
>TRBJ2-3|-|-|TRBV5-1
TGCGCCAGCAGCTTAAGGGCGGCGAGCACAGATACGCAGTATTTT
CASSLRAASTDTQYF
>TRBJ1-1|-|TRBD1|TRBV7-9
TGTGCCAGCAGCTCTCGTTCTCCAAAGACAGGGATGAACACTGAAGCTTTCTTT
CASSSRSPKTGMNTEAFF
>TRBJ2-1|-|TRBD2|TRBV20-1
TGCAGTGCTAGAGGACTAGCGGGATTGAATGAGCAGTTCTTC
CSARGLAGLNEQFF
>TRBJ1-2|few|TRBD1|TRBV6-2/TRBV6-3
TGTGCCAGCAGTTACTCGTTGGACAGGGGTGCGTATGGCTACACCTTC
CASSYSLDRGAYGYTF
>TRBJ2-7|few|-|TRBV28
TGTGCCAGCAGTTCGTACCCTAGCTCCTACGAGCAGTACTTC
CASSSYPSSYEQYF
>TRBJ2-7|many|TRBD2|TRBV29-1
TGCAGCGCTTTCACCGGGAGGGAGCAGTACTTC
CSAFTGREQYF
>TRBJ1-1|few|-|TRBV9
TGTGCCAGCAGCCGAGCTGGGGGACGGAACACTGAAGCTTTCTTT
CASSRAGGRNTEAFF
>TRBJ2-1|-|TRBD1|TRBV5-1
TGCGCCAGCAGGGCCGGGACAGGGAAGTCTCACGAGCAGTTCTTC
CASRAGTGKSHEQFF
>TRBJ2-7|few|-|TRBV7-6
TGTGCCAGCAGCTTAGAGGTGAGCGGGCTCCAACGGGCCTACGAGCAGTACTTC
CASSLEVSGLQRAYEQYF
>TRBJ1-1|many|-|TRBV5-1
TGCGCCAGCAGCTTGAAGACGAACACTGAAGCTTTCTTT
CASSLKTNTEAFF
>TRBJ1-3|many|-|TRBV9
TGTGCCAGCAGCGTAGACGGGGGCTCTGGAAACACCATATATTTT
CASSVDGGSGNTIYF
>TRBJ2-5|few|TRBD1|TRBV20-1
TGCAGTGCTAGAGCCGTAGGGGGCGATTGGGAGACCCAGTACTTC
CSARAVGGDWETQYF
>TRBJ2-7|many|-|TRBV18
TGTGCCAGCTCACCACGGTTCAGGGACGAGCAGTACTTC
CASSPRFRDEQYF
>TRBJ2-7|-|TRBD1|TRBV5-1
TGCGCCAGCAGCGTCCCGGACAGGGACCACGAGCAGTACTTC
CASSVPDRDHEQYF
>TRBJ2-2|-|-|TRBV6-1
TGTGCCAGCGTAGGTAGACTGAACACCGGGGAGCTGCTTTTT
CASVGRLNTGELLF
>TRBJ2-3|few|-|TRBV7-3
TGTGCCAGCAGCTTAGAGGCACCGCACGGGGGGCACACAGATACGCAGTATTTT
CASSLEAPHGGHTDTQYF
>TRBJ1-6|-|-|TRBV5-1
TGCGCCAGCAGCTTGGTGAGGAATTCACCCCTCCACTTT
CASSLVRNSPLHF
>TRBJ2-7|many|-|TRBV6-5
TGTGCCAGCAGTCAACCACAGTACTTC
CASSQPQYF
>TRBJ1-1|-|-|TRBV2
TGTGCCAGCAGCCCCGGACTCCTCCGGGGCACTGAAGCTTTCTTT
CASSPGLLRGTEAFF
>TRBJ1-1|-|-|TRBV20-1
TGCAGTGCTAGAGAGGGCACTGAAGCTTTCTTT
CSAREGTEAFF
>TRBJ2-5|-|-|TRBV24-1
TGTGCCACCAGTGATTGGTCGGGGCTTCAAGAGACCCAGTACTTC
CATSDWSGLQETQYF
>TRBJ1-1|-|-|TRBV5-8
TGTGCCAGCAGCTTGGTTTACAGGTCCACTGAAGCTTTCTTT
CASSLVYRSTEAFF
>TRBJ2-5|-|-|TRBV7-2
TGTGCCAGCAGCTTAACACAGTTAGAGACCCAGTACTTC
CASSLTQLETQYF
>TRBJ1-6|many|-|TRBV5-1
TGCGCCAGCAGCTTGGGGGCCTTGGCACAGGGAAATTCACCCCTCCACTTT
CASSLGALAQGNSPLHF
>TRBJ1-1|few|-|TRBV6-5
TGTGCCAGCAGTTCTCCCACAGCGAACACTGAAGCTTTCTTT
CASSSPTANTEAFF
>TRBJ2-3|few|TRBD1|TRBV7-2
TGTGCCAGCAGCTTACGGACAGGCCGAAGCACAGATACGCAGTATTTT
CASSLRTGRSTDTQYF
>TRBJ2-1|many|TRBD2|TRBV5-6
TGTGCCAGCAGCTTATACTCACTAGCGGGACCATACAATGAGCAGTTCTTC
CASSLYSLAGPYNEQFF
>TRBJ1-2|few|-|TRBV7-9
TGTGCCAGCAGCTTAGGGGCGAGAGCTAACTATGGCTACACCTTC
CASSLGARANYGYTF
>TRBJ2-7|-|-|TRBV12-3/TRBV12-4
TGTGCCAGCAGTGCGACAGAGCAGTACTTC
CASSATEQYF
>TRBJ1-1|-|-|TRBV3-1
TGTGCCAGCAGCATCCGCAGTGAAGCTTTCTTT
CASSIRSEAFF